This is a list of T cell receptor beta chains from one sample in a study of post-analysis software for immune sequencing data. Each CDR3 protein gets one entry after TCRdb re-called the PCR reads with MiXCR. This sample has about 460,000 distinct CDR3 sequences, with less than 45% found just once. Input material: blood. These receptors all come from a girl between 5 and 17 years old with multiple sclerosis. Both conserved end residues are part of each CDR3. D genes are given only for firm matches. Rows give clone size only sometimes, using once, few, many, or a class for an expanded clone.

V gene	D gene	clone size	J gene	CDR3 protein	CDR3 DNA
TRBV20-1	-	few	TRBJ2-5	CSARGSVGETQYF	TGCAGTGCTAGAGGTTCCGTCGGGGAGACCCAGTACTTC
TRBV6-2/TRBV6-3	-	-	TRBJ2-3	CASSYGGTSTDTQYF	TGTGCCAGCAGTTACGGGGGAACTAGCACAGATACGCAGTATTTT
TRBV7-3	TRBD2	-	TRBJ2-7	CASSLRIAGDPEQYF	TGTGCCAGCAGCTTACGTATAGCGGGAGACCCCGAGCAGTACTTC
TRBV6-2/TRBV6-3	-	-	TRBJ1-5	CASSYRGNSNQPQHF	TGTGCCAGCAGTTACAGGGGCAATAGCAATCAGCCCCAGCATTTT
TRBV15	-	-	TRBJ2-1	CATSLLRDEQFF	TGTGCCACCAGCCTATTACGCGATGAGCAGTTCTTC
TRBV24-1	TRBD2	-	TRBJ2-1	CATSDLPGLANPYNEQFF	TGTGCCACCAGTGATTTGCCGGGACTAGCGAACCCCTACAATGAGCAGTTCTTC
TRBV3-1	-	-	TRBJ2-1	CASSQHIPDSYNEQFF	TGTGCCAGCAGCCAACACATCCCGGACTCGTACAATGAGCAGTTCTTC
TRBV29-1	-	many	TRBJ2-7	CSVEWLALPYEQYF	TGCAGCGTTGAATGGCTAGCGCTCCCCTACGAGCAGTACTTC
TRBV7-9	-	-	TRBJ2-3	CASSLTGWGTDTQYF	TGTGCCAGCAGCTTAACAGGGTGGGGCACAGATACGCAGTATTTT
TRBV14	-	few	TRBJ2-5	CASSPLAATYQETQYF	TGTGCCAGCAGCCCATTAGCGGCCACGTACCAAGAGACCCAGTACTTC
TRBV2	-	many	TRBJ2-7	CASSTSLSYEQYF	TGTGCCAGCAGTACTAGCCTATCCTACGAGCAGTACTTC
TRBV7-9	TRBD1	-	TRBJ2-7	CASSPTGTYEQYF	TGTGCCAGCAGCCCGACAGGGACCTACGAGCAGTACTTC
TRBV2	TRBD1	-	TRBJ1-2	CASSHQEGQGDGYTF	TGTGCCAGCAGCCATCAAGAGGGACAGGGTGATGGCTACACCTTC
TRBV6-4	TRBD2	-	TRBJ2-3	CASAGTSMDTQYF	TGTGCCAGCGCCGGGACTAGTATGGATACGCAGTATTTT
TRBV7-3	TRBD2	-	TRBJ2-1	CASSSGLAAYNEQFF	TGTGCCAGCAGCTCGGGACTAGCGGCCTACAATGAGCAGTTCTTC
TRBV20-1	TRBD1	-	TRBJ2-7	CSAREEGARSYEQYF	TGCAGTGCCAGAGAAGAGGGGGCACGGTCCTACGAGCAGTACTTC
TRBV6-6	-	-	TRBJ2-4	CASSYDGQGDIQYF	TGTGCCAGCAGTTACGATGGACAAGGGGACATTCAGTACTTC
TRBV7-3	-	-	TRBJ1-1	CASSFEVNTEAFF	TGTGCCAGCAGCTTTGAAGTGAACACTGAAGCTTTCTTT
TRBV5-4	-	few	TRBJ2-3	CASSSKRDPTDTQYF	TGTGCCAGCAGCTCGAAAAGGGACCCCACAGATACGCAGTATTTT
TRBV6-5	TRBD2	-	TRBJ2-1	CASSYREGVTYNEQFF	TGTGCCAGCAGTTACCGGGAGGGGGTAACCTACAATGAGCAGTTCTTC
TRBV29-1	TRBD2	-	TRBJ2-1	CSVEIPSGNLGEQFF	TGCAGCGTTGAAATTCCTAGCGGGAACCTCGGTGAGCAGTTCTTC
TRBV7-3	-	-	TRBJ2-3	CASSLSRTDTQYF	TGTGCCAGCAGCTTATCCCGCACAGATACGCAGTATTTT
TRBV9	-	-	TRBJ2-1	CASTLGAVPYNEQFF	TGTGCCAGCACCCTTGGGGCAGTTCCCTACAATGAGCAGTTCTTC
TRBV12-5	TRBD1	-	TRBJ2-1	CASGLGPGQGPYNEQFF	TGTGCTAGTGGTTTGGGCCCGGGACAGGGACCCTACAATGAGCAGTTCTTC
TRBV20-1	-	once	TRBJ2-7	CSASDTVDDEQYF	TGCAGTGCCTCGGACACCGTTGACGACGAGCAGTACTTC
TRBV29-1	-	-	TRBJ1-6	CSVALGLGDSPLHF	TGCAGCGTTGCCTTAGGTTTGGGAGATTCACCCCTCCACTTT
TRBV28	TRBD1	-	TRBJ1-3	CASSLYRGVDTIYF	TGTGCCAGCAGTTTATACAGGGGGGTGGACACCATATATTTT
TRBV18	TRBD2	few	TRBJ2-7	CASSPLLAGGAKYEQYF	TGTGCCAGCTCGCCCCTACTAGCGGGGGGCGCCAAGTACGAGCAGTACTTC
TRBV6-6	TRBD1	-	TRBJ1-1	CASRLTGGAGSTEAFF	TGTGCCAGCAGGCTTACAGGGGGCGCCGGGAGCACTGAAGCTTTCTTT
TRBV7-9	TRBD2	few	TRBJ2-7	CASSPVAGVVYEQYF	TGTGCCAGCAGCCCCGTAGCGGGAGTGGTCTACGAGCAGTACTTC
TRBV20-1	-	few	TRBJ2-1	CSAQGGGTSSYNEQFF	TGCAGTGCCCAAGGAGGAGGGACGAGCTCCTACAATGAGCAGTTCTTC
TRBV6-5	TRBD2	-	TRBJ2-3	CASRPLGGVDTQYF	TGTGCCAGCAGACCCCTGGGAGGGGTGGATACGCAGTATTTT
TRBV6-4	-	-	TRBJ2-1	CASRAQVAGYYEQFF	TGTGCCAGCAGGGCACAGGTGGCGGGCTACTATGAGCAGTTCTTC
TRBV5-6	-	few	TRBJ1-2	CASSLAGRDGYTF	TGTGCCAGCAGCTTGGCCGGCAGGGATGGCTACACCTTC
TRBV12-3/TRBV12-4	-	-	TRBJ2-2	CASSLMGLKTGELFF	TGTGCCAGCAGTTTAATGGGGCTCAAAACCGGGGAGCTGTTTTTT
TRBV5-1	-	-	TRBJ2-2	CASSRFTGSTGELFF	TGCGCCAGCAGCAGGTTTACAGGGAGCACCGGGGAGCTGTTTTTT
TRBV27	-	few	TRBJ2-3	CASGLGYTQYF	TGTGCCAGCGGATTGGGCTATACGCAGTATTTT
TRBV4-3	-	once	TRBJ2-5	CASSRDLKNNEQYF	TGCGCCAGCAGCCGGGACTTAAAAAACAATGAGCAGTACTTC
TRBV29-1	-	-	TRBJ1-2	CSVEGTYRDGYGYTF	TGCAGCGTTGAAGGGACTTATAGGGACGGCTATGGCTACACCTTC
TRBV18	TRBD1	-	TRBJ1-4	CASSSNRGDEKLFF	TGTGCCAGCTCATCAAACAGGGGGGACGAAAAACTGTTTTTT
TRBV5-5	-	-	TRBJ1-6	CASSLEGHNSPLHF	TGTGCCAGCAGCTTGGAGGGTCATAATTCACCCCTCCACTTT
TRBV7-3	-	-	TRBJ2-3	CASSLLEAVVMDTQYF	TGTGCCAGCAGCTTATTGGAAGCGGTTGTCATGGATACGCAGTATTTT
TRBV20-1	-	once	TRBJ2-3	CRVSENTDTQYF	TGCAGGGTTAGTGAAAACACAGATACGCAGTATTTT
TRBV25-1	-	-	TRBJ1-1	CATEGGPLNTEAFF	TGTGCTACTGAGGGGGGGCCTTTGAACACTGAAGCTTTCTTT
TRBV20-1	TRBD2	-	TRBJ2-7	CSAAGLAGVYEQYF	TGCAGTGCCGCTGGACTAGCGGGAGTTTACGAGCAGTACTTC
TRBV7-2	-	few	TRBJ2-1	CASSMGPRGQFF	TGTGCCAGCAGCATGGGCCCCCGGGGGCAGTTCTTC
TRBV7-2	-	-	TRBJ2-1	CASSLEVPVYNEQFF	TGTGCCAGCAGCTTAGAAGTCCCGGTGTACAATGAGCAGTTCTTC
TRBV7-2	-	-	TRBJ1-2	CASSSQPTVYGYTF	TGTGCCAGCAGCTCACAGCCGACAGTCTATGGCTACACCTTC
TRBV4-3	TRBD2	-	TRBJ2-2	CASSQDRLAGGDTGELFF	TGCGCCAGCAGCCAAGATCGGCTAGCGGGAGGCGACACCGGGGAGCTGTTTTTT
TRBV29-1	-	few	TRBJ2-7	CSVLTWAVDGLEQYF	TGCAGCGTCCTTACGTGGGCAGTGGATGGCCTCGAGCAGTACTTC
TRBV6-1	TRBD1	few	TRBJ2-7	CASSPGQGIGTASYEQYF	TGTGCCAGCAGCCCCGGACAGGGCATAGGGACTGCCAGCTACGAGCAGTACTTC
TRBV3-1	-	few	TRBJ2-7	CASSQAVSYEQYF	TGTGCCAGCAGCCAAGCGGTGAGCTACGAGCAGTACTTC
TRBV28	-	once	TRBJ2-5	CASSFPGLKKPKETQYF	TGTGCCAGCAGTTTCCCGGGACTGAAGAAACCAAAAGAGACCCAGTACTTC
TRBV7-2	-	-	TRBJ2-7	CASSLGRSGSDQYF	TGTGCCAGCAGTTTAGGTCGCTCGGGGTCGGACCAGTACTTC